The entry below gives a single T cell receptor (beta chain) sequence along with its context. The data were produced by immunoSEQ multiplex PCR, yet TCRdb's version contains in-frame clones alone and is incomplete. The data hold almost 90,000 clones, with roughly 88% observed a single time. This CDR3 is built from 13 residues. Germline values: CDR1 SGHTA, CDR2 FQGNSA. V was cut by 1 base and J by 2 bases, with 4 bases left in between. This entry belongs to a study of blood T cell repertoires in COVID-19. V usage is TRBV7-2 and J usage is TRBJ2-3; D ambiguous. The receptor's source is a man between 18 and 35 years old with COVID-19, enrolled during active disease. The sequencing sample was made of peripheral blood. CDR3 sequence reads: CASSLDNTDTQYF. Here the CDR3 DNA reads TGTGCCAGCAGCTTAGACAACACAGATACGCAGTATTTT.